This T cell receptor (beta chain) was captured by sequencing in a study of OX40 agonist ivuxolimab in advanced cancers. About the study: Ivuxolimab, which is an agonistic anti-OX40 (CD134) antibody, was administered to the patients.

The CDR3 sequence is 13 residues long. Germline V gene data show CDR1 as MNHEY and CDR2 as SMNVEV (reference sequence). Only in-frame clones appear in the TCRdb table, and some are missing; sequencing was by immunoSEQ multiplex PCR. The sample shows approximately 92,000 clones, approximately 95% of them seen only once. The source material was CD4+ or CD8+ T cells sorted from blood, sampled in a trial of the OX40 agonist ivuxolimab. The chain employs TRBV27 and TRBJ2-5; D possibly corresponds to TRBD1 (6 bases). With the DNA end fitting TRBJ2-7 better, the J assignment may be wrong. The receptor was isolated from an adult with an advanced solid tumor such as melanoma, head and neck, liver or kidney cancer. CDR3 in amino acids: CASSFEGGYEQYF. The CDR3 DNA is TGTGCCAGCAGTTTTGAAGGGGGCTACGAGCAGTACTTC.